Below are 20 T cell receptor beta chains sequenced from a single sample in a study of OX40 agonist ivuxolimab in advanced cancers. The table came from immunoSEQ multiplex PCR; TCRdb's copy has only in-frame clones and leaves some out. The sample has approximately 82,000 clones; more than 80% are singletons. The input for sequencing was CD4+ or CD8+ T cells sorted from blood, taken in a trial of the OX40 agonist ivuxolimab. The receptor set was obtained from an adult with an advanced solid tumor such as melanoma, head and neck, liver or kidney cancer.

CDR3 in DNA: TGCGCCAGCAGCAAAGGGACAGCTAACTACAATGAGCAGTTCTTC. Amino acid sequence: CASSKGTANYNEQFF. The chain employs TRBV5-1 and TRBJ2-1, with 7 positions matching TRBD1. This CDR3 has 15 amino acids. V was pared by 4 bases and J by 3 bases, with 7 bases of the junction left unmatched. Germline CDR1 reads SGHRS; CDR2 reads YFSETQ.

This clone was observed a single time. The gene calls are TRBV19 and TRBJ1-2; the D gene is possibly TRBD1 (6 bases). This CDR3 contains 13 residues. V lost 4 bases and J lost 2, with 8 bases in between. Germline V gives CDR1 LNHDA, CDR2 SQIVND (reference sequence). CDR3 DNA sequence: TGTGCCAGTAGTAACAGGGCAAACTATGGCTACACCTTC. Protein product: CASSNRANYGYTF.

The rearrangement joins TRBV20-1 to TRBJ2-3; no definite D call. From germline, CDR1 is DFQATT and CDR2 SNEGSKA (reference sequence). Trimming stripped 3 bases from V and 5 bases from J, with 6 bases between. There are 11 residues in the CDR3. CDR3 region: CSARERDTQYF. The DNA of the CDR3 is TGCAGTGCTAGGGAGCGAGATACGCAGTATTTT.

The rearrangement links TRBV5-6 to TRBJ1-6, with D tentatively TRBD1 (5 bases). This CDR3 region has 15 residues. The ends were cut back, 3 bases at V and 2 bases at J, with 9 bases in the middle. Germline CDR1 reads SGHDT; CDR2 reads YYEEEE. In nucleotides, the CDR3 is TGTGCCAGCAGCTCGAGGGGAACCTATAATTCACCCCTCCACTTT. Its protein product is CASSSRGTYNSPLHF.

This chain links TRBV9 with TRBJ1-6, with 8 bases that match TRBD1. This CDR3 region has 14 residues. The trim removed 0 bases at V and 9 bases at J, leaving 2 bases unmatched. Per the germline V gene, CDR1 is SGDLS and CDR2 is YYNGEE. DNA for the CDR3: TGTGCCAGCAGCGTAGGGGACAGGTTTTCACCCCTCCACTTT. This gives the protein CASSVGDRFSPLHF. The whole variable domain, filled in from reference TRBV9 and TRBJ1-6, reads DSGVTQTPKHLITATGQRVTLRCSPRSGDLSVYWYQQSLDQGLQFLIQYYNGEERAKGNILERFSAQQFPDLHSELNLSSLELGDSALYFCASSVGDRFSPLHFGNGTRLTVT.

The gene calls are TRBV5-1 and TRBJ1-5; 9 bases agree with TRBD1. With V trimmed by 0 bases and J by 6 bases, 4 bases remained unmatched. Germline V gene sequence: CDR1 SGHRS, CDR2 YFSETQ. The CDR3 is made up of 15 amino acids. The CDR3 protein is CASSLAGTGSQPQHF. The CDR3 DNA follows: TGCGCCAGCAGCTTGGCCGGGACAGGGTCTCAGCCCCAGCATTTT.

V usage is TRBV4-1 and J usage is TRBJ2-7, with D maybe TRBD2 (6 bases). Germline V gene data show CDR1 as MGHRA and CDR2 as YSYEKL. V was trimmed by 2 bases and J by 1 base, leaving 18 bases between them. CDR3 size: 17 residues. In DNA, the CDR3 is TGCGCCAGCAGCCAACAATCCTGGGGGGACTTGTCCTACGAGCAGTACTTC. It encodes CASSQQSWGDLSYEQYF.

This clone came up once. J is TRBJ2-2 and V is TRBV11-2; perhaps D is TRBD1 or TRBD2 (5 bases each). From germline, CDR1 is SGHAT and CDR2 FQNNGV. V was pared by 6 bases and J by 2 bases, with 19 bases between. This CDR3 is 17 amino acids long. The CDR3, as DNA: TGTGCCAGCAGACGTTTCTCTTCGGGACCCAACACCGGGGAGCTGTTTTTT. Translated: CASRRFSSGPNTGELFF.

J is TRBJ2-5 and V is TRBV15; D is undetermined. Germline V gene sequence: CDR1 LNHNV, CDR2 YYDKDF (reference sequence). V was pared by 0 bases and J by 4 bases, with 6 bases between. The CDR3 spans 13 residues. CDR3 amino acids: CATSRDVVETQYF. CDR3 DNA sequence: TGTGCCACCAGCAGAGATGTGGTAGAGACCCAGTACTTC. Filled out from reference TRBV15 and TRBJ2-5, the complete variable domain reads DAMVIQNPRYQVTQFGKPVTLSCSQTLNHNVMYWYQQKSSQAPKLLFHYYDKDFNNEADTPDNFQSRRPNTSFCFLDIRSPGLGDTAMYLCATSRDVVETQYFGPGTRLLVL.

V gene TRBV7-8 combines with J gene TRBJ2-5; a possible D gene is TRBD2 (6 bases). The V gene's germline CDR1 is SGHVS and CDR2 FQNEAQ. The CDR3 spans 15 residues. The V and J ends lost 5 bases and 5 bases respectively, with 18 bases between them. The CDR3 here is CASSPIPGGGETQYF. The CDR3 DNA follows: TGTGCCAGCAGCCCCATCCCCGGGGGAGGCGAGACCCAGTACTTC.

This chain's CDR3 is CASSLNRGGALNEQFF. Here the CDR3 DNA reads TGTGCCAGCAGCTTAAATAGGGGTGGGGCCCTCAATGAGCAGTTCTTC. The rearrangement links TRBV7-3 to TRBJ2-1; a possible D gene is TRBD1 (5 bases). Germline V gene lookup returns CDR1 SGHTA and CDR2 FQGTGA. V was pared by 1 base and J by 6 bases, with 16 bases between. The CDR3 is 16 residues long.

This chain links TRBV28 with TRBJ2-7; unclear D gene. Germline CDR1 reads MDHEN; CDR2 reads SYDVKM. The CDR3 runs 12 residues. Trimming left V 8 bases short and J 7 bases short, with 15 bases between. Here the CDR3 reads CASCTFEREQYF. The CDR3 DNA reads TGTGCCAGCTGTACTTTCGAGAGGGAGCAGTACTTC.

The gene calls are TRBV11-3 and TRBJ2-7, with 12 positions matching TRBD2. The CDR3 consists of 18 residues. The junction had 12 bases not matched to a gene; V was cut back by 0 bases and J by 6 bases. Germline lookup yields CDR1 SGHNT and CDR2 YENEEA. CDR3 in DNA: TGTGCCAGCAGCTTAGACCAAATCCCTAGCGGGAGGGCTGGCGAGCAGTACTTC. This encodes CASSLDQIPSGRAGEQYF.

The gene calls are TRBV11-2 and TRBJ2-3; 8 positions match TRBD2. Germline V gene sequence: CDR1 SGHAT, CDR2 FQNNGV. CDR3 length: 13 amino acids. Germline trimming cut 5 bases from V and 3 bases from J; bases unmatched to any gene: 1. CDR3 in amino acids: CASSLAGTDTQYF. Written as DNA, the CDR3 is TGTGCCAGCAGCCTAGCGGGTACAGATACGCAGTATTTT.

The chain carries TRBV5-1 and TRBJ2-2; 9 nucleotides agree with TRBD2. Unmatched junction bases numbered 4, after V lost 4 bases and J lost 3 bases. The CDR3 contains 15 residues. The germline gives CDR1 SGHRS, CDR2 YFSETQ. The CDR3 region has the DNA TGCGCCAGCAGCCGTAGCGGGGGAGACACCGGGGAGCTGTTTTTT. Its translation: CASSRSGGDTGELFF. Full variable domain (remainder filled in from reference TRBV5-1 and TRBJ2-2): KAGVTQTPRYLIKTRGQQVTLSCSPISGHRSVSWYQQTPGQGLQFLFEYFSETQRNKGNFPGRFSGRQFSNSRSEMNVSTLELGDSALYLCASSRSGGDTGELFFGEGSRLTVL.

The CDR3 nucleotides read TGTGCCAGCAGTCCTACGACAGGGGGCGCGTCTACGCAGTATTTT. It encodes CASSPTTGGASTQYF. The genes are TRBV28 and TRBJ2-3; 10 nucleotides align to TRBD1. The CDR3 has 15 amino acids. Per the germline V gene, CDR1 is MDHEN and CDR2 is SYDVKM. V trimming: 5 bases; J trimming: 8 bases; junction bases outside the gene matches: 10.

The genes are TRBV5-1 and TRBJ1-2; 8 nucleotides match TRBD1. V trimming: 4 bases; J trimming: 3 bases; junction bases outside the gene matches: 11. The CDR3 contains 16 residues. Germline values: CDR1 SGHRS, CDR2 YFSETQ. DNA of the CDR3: TGCGCCAGCAGCCAGAAAATAGGACAGGGCTACTATGGCTACACCTTC. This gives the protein CASSQKIGQGYYGYTF.

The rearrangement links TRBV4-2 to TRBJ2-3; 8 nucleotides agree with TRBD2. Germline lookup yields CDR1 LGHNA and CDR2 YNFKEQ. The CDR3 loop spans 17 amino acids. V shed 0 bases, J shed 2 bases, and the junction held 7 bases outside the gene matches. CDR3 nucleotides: TGTGCCAGCAGCCAAGATGGAGTAGCGGGGACCACAGATACGCAGTATTTT. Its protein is CASSQDGVAGTTDTQYF.

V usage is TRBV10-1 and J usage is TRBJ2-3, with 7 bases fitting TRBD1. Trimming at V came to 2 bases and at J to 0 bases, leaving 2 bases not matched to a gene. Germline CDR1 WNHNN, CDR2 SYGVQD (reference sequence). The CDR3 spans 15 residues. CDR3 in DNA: TGCGCCAGCAGTGAGGGGACAGTTAGCACAGATACGCAGTATTTT. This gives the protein CASSEGTVSTDTQYF.

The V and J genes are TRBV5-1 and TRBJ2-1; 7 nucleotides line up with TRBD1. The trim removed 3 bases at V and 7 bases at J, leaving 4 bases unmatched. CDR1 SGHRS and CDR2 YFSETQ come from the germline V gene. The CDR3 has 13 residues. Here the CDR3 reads CASSSQTGNEQFF. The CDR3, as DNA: TGCGCCAGCAGCTCCCAGACAGGGAATGAGCAGTTCTTC.